Following are 2 T cell receptor beta chains from one sample sequenced in a study of T-cell reconstitution after alpha-beta-depleted transplantation in children. The TCRbeta library was prepared with unique molecular identifiers. TCRdb analysed the PCR reads with MiXCR anew, one entry per CDR3 protein. The sample contains roughly 220,000 distinct CDR3 sequences, approximately 8% of which appear only once. Sequencing used PBMCs, mostly from graft donor cells, obtained 360 days after TCRalphabeta/CD19-depleted stem cell transplant. These receptors came from a male patient aged 2-15 years who had a stem cell transplant for acute myeloid leukemia, so the T cells may come from the graft donor.

This clonotype turned up a few times. CDR3 DNA sequence: TGTGCCAGCAGCTCCTCCACGGGACAGGCAAAAGATGAGCAGTTCTTC. It specifies CASSSSTGQAKDEQFF. This chain joins TRBV7-6 and TRBJ2-1, with 8 bases aligning to TRBD1. Losses at the gene ends were 4 bases for V and 8 bases for J; bases not matched to a gene: 13. The CDR3 sequence is 16 residues long. CDR1 and CDR2 (germline): SGHVS, FNYEAQ.

The rearrangement uses TRBV6-5 and TRBJ2-7; 10 bases agree with TRBD1. CDR1 and CDR2 from the germline V gene are MNHEY and SVGAGI. The CDR3 has 15 amino acids. V lost 5 bases to trimming and J lost 2 bases; unmatched junction nucleotides: 6. As DNA, the CDR3 is TGTGCCAGCAGTCCAGACAGGGGGCCGACCTACGAGCAGTACTTC. Translating it yields CASSPDRGPTYEQYF.